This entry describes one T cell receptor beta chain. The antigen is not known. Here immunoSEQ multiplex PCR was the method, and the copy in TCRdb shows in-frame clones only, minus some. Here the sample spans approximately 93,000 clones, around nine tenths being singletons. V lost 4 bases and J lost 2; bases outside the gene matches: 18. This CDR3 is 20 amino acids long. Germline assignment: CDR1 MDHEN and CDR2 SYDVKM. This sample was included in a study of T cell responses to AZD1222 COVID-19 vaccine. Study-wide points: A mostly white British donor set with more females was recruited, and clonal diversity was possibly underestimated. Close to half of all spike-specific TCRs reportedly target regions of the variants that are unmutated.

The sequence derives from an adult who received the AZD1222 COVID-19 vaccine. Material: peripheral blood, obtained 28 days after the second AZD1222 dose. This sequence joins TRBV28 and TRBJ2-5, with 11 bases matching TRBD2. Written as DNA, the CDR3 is TGTGCCAGCAGTTACCATCCAACCCGACTAGCGGGGACACTACAAGAGACCCAGTACTTC. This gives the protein CASSYHPTRLAGTLQETQYF.